This T cell receptor beta chain was sequenced in a study of blood T cell repertoires in COVID-19. The length of the CDR3 is 13 residues. The germline V gene has CDR1 KGHSH and CDR2 LQKENI. With 4 bases removed from V and 2 bases from J, the gap between germline ends came to 8 bases. The repertoire was sequenced with immunoSEQ multiplex PCR; TCRdb's copy has only in-frame clones and lacks some. The table includes 150,000 to 200,000 clones, around 87% detected once. This TCR was sampled from a woman aged 45 to 65 who had recovered from COVID-19. Source material: PBMCs or T cells enriched from blood (not recorded which). The V and J genes are TRBV18 and TRBJ1-1, with D unresolved. The CDR3 here is CASSLGSNTEAFF. DNA for the CDR3: TGTGCCAGCTCACTCGGGTCTAACACTGAAGCTTTCTTT.